Below are 6 T cell receptor beta chains sequenced from a single sample in a study of response to subunit inactivated influenza vaccine (dated 2018 in TCRdb). Library prep was done by RT-PCR. Sequencer: Illumina HiSeq 2500. TCRdb itself trimmed the public reads at Q25 with fastp, ran MiXCR and retained productive beta chains. Rows are unified per CDR3 protein, each entry keeping the most common DNA and genes. The sample table lists 800,000 to 1,000,000 distinct CDR3 sequences, 21% of them with a count of one. The ten biggest clones cover around 9.6% of the sample. This sample comprised PBMCs from blood, obtained 5 to 6 days after vaccination. Receptors were obtained from a middle-aged man who received an inactivated influenza vaccine. Donor details come from another sample of the same person, matched by shared clones.

This clonotype has just a few counts. This chain links TRBV9 with TRBJ2-2; 9 positions match TRBD1. The germline CDR1 and CDR2 sequences are SGDLS and YYNGEE. The V gene end was trimmed by 4 bases and the J gene end by 8 bases; junction bases not matched to a gene: 9. The CDR3 has 15 amino acids. The CDR3 spells CASSPHYRGLGELFF. The CDR3 bases are TGTGCCAGCAGCCCCCACTACAGGGGGCTGGGGGAGCTGTTTTTT. The variable domain in full, completed from reference TRBV9 and TRBJ2-2, reads DSGVTQTPKHLITATGQRVTLRCSPRSGDLSVYWYQQSLDQGLQFLIQYYNGEERAKGNILERFSAQQFPDLHSELNLSSLELGDSALYFCASSPHYRGLGELFFGEGSRLTVL.

This clonotype was observed a few times. V is TRBV18 and J is TRBJ2-2; 9 positions agree with TRBD1. The germline CDR1 and CDR2 sequences are KGHSH and LQKENI. This CDR3 contains 17 residues. V gave up 4 bases and J gave up 0 bases; unmatched junction bases: 6. CDR3 nucleotides: TGTGCCAGCTCACGAGGGACAGGGACCGCGAACACCGGGGAGCTGTTTTTT. This gives the protein CASSRGTGTANTGELFF.

In its sample, this clonotype was seen a few times. This rearrangement joins TRBV7-2 to TRBJ2-1; either TRBD1 or TRBD2 may fit D (6 bases each). Germline loops: CDR1 SGHTA, CDR2 FQGNSA. The CDR3 consists of 16 residues. The V end lost 0 bases, the J end lost 6 bases, and 15 bases lay between the germline ends. The CDR3 reads CASSLAYRGPGNEQFF. CDR3 DNA sequence: TGTGCCAGCAGCTTAGCGTATCGGGGGCCGGGCAATGAGCAGTTCTTC.

The chain couples TRBV6-5 to TRBJ1-6; D unclear. This CDR3 has 12 amino acids. CDR1 and CDR2 (germline): MNHEY, SVGAGI. The V and J ends lost 5 bases and 16 bases respectively, with 15 bases between them. The CDR3 reads CASSLSRTVLHF. In DNA form, the CDR3 reads TGTGCCAGCAGTCTGAGCCGCACAGTTCTCCACTTT.

This clonotype came up a few times. The chain employs TRBV7-2 and TRBJ2-1; a possible D gene is TRBD1 (5 bases). CDR1 and CDR2 (germline): SGHTA, FQGNSA. CDR3 size: 17 residues. V lost 2 bases to trimming and J lost 4 bases, with 18 bases between them. The CDR3 is CASSLQGANRLYNEQFF. DNA for the CDR3: TGTGCCAGCAGCTTACAAGGGGCAAACCGTCTTTACAATGAGCAGTTCTTC.

This chain joins TRBV3-1 and TRBJ2-5; no firm D call. Germline V gene lookup returns CDR1 LGHDT and CDR2 YNNKEL (reference sequence). This CDR3 spans 15 amino acids. V lost 0 bases and J 3 bases, leaving 11 bases between the germline ends. CDR3 sequence: CASSQDWSLEETQYF. CDR3 in DNA: TGTGCCAGCAGCCAAGATTGGTCCTTAGAAGAGACCCAGTACTTC.